What follows are 18 T cell receptor beta chains derived from one specimen sequenced in a study of OX40 agonist ivuxolimab in advanced cancers. TCRdb's table, derived via immunoSEQ multiplex PCR, lists solely in-frame clones and lacks some. Here the sample spans approximately 70,000 clones, roughly 80% being singletons. Sequencing used CD4+ or CD8+ T cells sorted from blood, obtained in a trial of the OX40 agonist ivuxolimab. These TCRs come from an adult with an advanced solid tumor such as melanoma, head and neck, liver or kidney cancer.

The genes are TRBV11-2 and TRBJ2-3, with D possibly being TRBD1 (6 bases). The V gene's germline CDR1 is SGHAT and CDR2 FQNNGV. The CDR3 is 17 residues long. Trimming removed 5 bases from V and 5 bases from J, with 23 bases in between. The CDR3 coding sequence is TGTGCCAGCAGCCAACCTGGGGGCAGGGGTGCCGAAGATACGCAGTATTTT. Amino acid sequence: CASSQPGGRGAEDTQYF.

As DNA, the CDR3 is TGTGCCTGGAGTGTACCCGGACAGGATACAGATACGCAGTATTTT. This encodes CAWSVPGQDTDTQYF. The chain joins TRBV30 to TRBJ2-3; 7 bases match TRBD1. V gave up 0 bases and J gave up 3 bases; unmatched junction bases: 6. Germline CDR1 reads GTSNPN; CDR2 reads SVGIG (reference sequence). The CDR3 runs 15 residues.

In DNA form, the CDR3 reads TGTGCCAGCAGCCAAGATTGGGGGAATTCGCGTTCGGGCCGAACGGTAGCTTTCTTT. Protein product: CASSQDWGNSRSGRTVAFF. The chain links TRBV14 to TRBJ1-1; D is perhaps TRBD1 (5 bases). This CDR3 has 19 residues. V was shortened by 0 bases and J by 10 bases, with 30 bases between the two germline ends. In germline, CDR1 is SGHDN, CDR2 FVKESK.

This chain uses TRBV5-1 with TRBJ1-3; TRBD1 might be the D (6 bases). Per germline, CDR1 SGHRS and CDR2 YFSETQ. The CDR3 is made up of 15 amino acids. With 1 base removed from V and 4 bases from J, the gap between germline ends came to 12 bases. In nucleotides, the CDR3 is TGCGCCAGCAGCTTGATGGGGGGCCTCGGAAACACCATATATTTT. Its translation: CASSLMGGLGNTIYF. Full variable domain (rest looked up from reference TRBV5-1 and TRBJ1-3): KAGVTQTPRYLIKTRGQQVTLSCSPISGHRSVSWYQQTPGQGLQFLFEYFSETQRNKGNFPGRFSGRQFSNSRSEMNVSTLELGDSALYLCASSLMGGLGNTIYFGEGSWLTVV.

The V and J genes are TRBV7-2 and TRBJ2-3; D possibly uses TRBD1 or TRBD2 (5 bases each). The length of the CDR3 is 13 residues. Trimming took 1 base from V and 7 from J, leaving 9 bases between them. In germline, CDR1 is SGHTA, CDR2 FQGNSA. CDR3 DNA sequence: TGTGCCAGCAGCTTAGGAGGGGCAAATACGCAGTATTTT. This encodes CASSLGGANTQYF.

This chain connects TRBV7-2 to TRBJ1-4; D possibly corresponds to TRBD1 (5 bases). Germline V CDR1 and CDR2: SGHTA, FQGNSA. The CDR3 length is 15 residues. V lost 5 bases and J 8 bases, leaving 18 bases between the germline ends. Here the CDR3 reads CASSHPQGGEEKLFF. Here the CDR3 DNA reads TGTGCCAGCAGCCACCCCCAGGGAGGCGAAGAAAAACTGTTTTTT.

The V and J genes are TRBV11-2 and TRBJ2-5, with 9 bases identical to TRBD1. J gave up 2 bases and V 5 bases, and 12 bases lay outside the gene matches. The CDR3 is 17 amino acids. CDR1 is SGHAT and CDR2 is FQNNGV in the germline V gene. The CDR3 protein is CASSPDNRDREQETQYF. DNA of the CDR3: TGTGCCAGCAGCCCAGATAACCGGGACAGGGAGCAAGAGACCCAGTACTTC. Full variable domain (remainder filled in from reference TRBV11-2 and TRBJ2-5): EAGVAQSPRYKIIEKRQSVAFWCNPISGHATLYWYQQILGQGPKLLIQFQNNGVVDDSQLPKDRFSAERLKGVDSTLKIQPAKLEDSAVYLCASSPDNRDREQETQYFGPGTRLLVL.

The genes are TRBV5-4 and TRBJ2-2, with 9 bases matching TRBD1. Germline V lookup: CDR1 SGHNT, CDR2 YYREEE (reference sequence). The CDR3 spans 17 residues. Trimming took 0 bases from V and 3 from J; bases not matched to a gene: 6. Written as DNA, the CDR3 is TGTGCCAGCAGCTTGGGTGAAGGGACAGGGTACACCGGGGAGCTGTTTTTT. Its translation is CASSLGEGTGYTGELFF.

This clone was counted only a few times. The V call is TRBV10-3, the J call TRBJ2-3, with TRBD2 matching over 9 bases. This CDR3 spans 17 amino acids. In germline, CDR1 is ENHRY, CDR2 SYGVKD. J was trimmed by 2 bases and V by 3 bases; bases with no gene match: 9. Here the CDR3 DNA reads TGTGCCATCAGTGACAAGGGGGAGCGGGGGGACACAGATACGCAGTATTTT. Amino acids: CAISDKGERGDTDTQYF.

The chain carries TRBV7-8 and TRBJ1-6; D is uncertain. CDR1 is SGHVS, CDR2 FQNEAQ, per germline. V shed 6 bases and J shed 5 bases, with 2 bases lying between them. The CDR3 is 11 amino acids. In nucleotides, the CDR3 is TGTGCCAGCAGGAATAATTCACCCCTCCACTTT. Encoded protein: CASRNNSPLHF.

The CDR3 protein is CASHHSSGSYEQYF. The CDR3 coding sequence is TGTGCCAGTCACCATTCTAGCGGGAGCTACGAGCAGTACTTC. This chain connects TRBV28 to TRBJ2-7; 10 bases fit TRBD2. The CDR3 length is 14 residues. Germline V gives CDR1 MDHEN, CDR2 SYDVKM. V shed 9 bases, J shed 3 bases, and the junction held 8 bases outside the gene matches.

The V gene is TRBV6-1, the J gene TRBJ2-1; 9 bases are a match to TRBD1. The germline V gene has CDR1 MNHNS and CDR2 SASEGT. The CDR3 sequence is 15 residues long. V lost 4 bases and J lost 6; bases outside the gene matches: 7. The CDR3 here is CASSARTGEGNEQFF. In DNA form, the CDR3 reads TGTGCCAGCAGTGCCCGGACAGGGGAGGGCAATGAGCAGTTCTTC.

The CDR3 DNA reads as TGTGCCAGCTCACCAAGGCAGGGGGAGAACACTGAAGCTTTCTTT. This gives the protein CASSPRQGENTEAFF. The chain is built from TRBV18 and TRBJ1-1; 7 bases are shared with TRBD1. J lost 1 base, V lost 2 bases, and 4 bases had no gene match. The CDR3 is 15 amino acids. Germline V lookup: CDR1 KGHSH, CDR2 LQKENI.

This chain joins TRBV27 and TRBJ2-7; D is unclear. Trimming left V 4 bases short and J 2 bases short, with 9 bases between. The CDR3 runs 13 residues. Per the germline V gene, CDR1 is MNHEY and CDR2 is SMNVEV (reference sequence). The CDR3 nucleotides read TGTGCCAGCAGTTCGGACGGAACCTACGAGCAGTACTTC. Its translation is CASSSDGTYEQYF.

The V and J genes are TRBV5-1 and TRBJ2-5, with 8 bases fitting TRBD1. The V segment lost 1 base and the J segment 0 bases; nucleotides outside the gene matches: 2. Germline V CDR1 and CDR2: SGHRS, YFSETQ. CDR3 length equals 15 residues. CDR3 residues: CASSLLGQDQETQYF. In DNA form, the CDR3 reads TGCGCCAGCAGCTTGTTGGGACAGGACCAAGAGACCCAGTACTTC.

This clone has a handful of counts. The chain is built from TRBV18 and TRBJ2-7; D uncertain. Germline-derived CDR1 and CDR2 are KGHSH and LQKENI. The CDR3 loop spans 12 amino acids. Trimming cost V 2 bases and J 6 bases, with 8 bases left between them. CDR3 in DNA: TGTGCCAGCTCACCAGATTCGGGCGAGCAGTACGTC. It specifies CASSPDSGEQYV.

The chain couples TRBV5-1 to TRBJ1-1; D is unresolved. Deletions cut 2 bases from V and 1 base from J, with 6 bases between. Germline assignment: CDR1 SGHRS and CDR2 YFSETQ. The CDR3 contains 13 residues. The CDR3 reads CASSFDENTEAFF. The CDR3 DNA is TGCGCCAGCAGCTTCGACGAGAACACTGAAGCTTTCTTT.

This chain connects TRBV6-5 to TRBJ2-1, with D maybe TRBD2 (7 bases). Per the germline V gene, CDR1 is MNHEY and CDR2 is SVGAGI. The CDR3 has 15 residues. The V end lost 5 bases, the J end lost 2 bases, and 13 bases lay between the germline ends. CDR3 in DNA: TGTGCCAGCAGTCGTCAGGGGAGGGCCTACAATGAGCAGTTCTTC. Its protein is CASSRQGRAYNEQFF.